The sequence of this T cell receptor (beta chain) was determined in a study of radiotherapy plus CTLA-4 blockade in lung cancer. Study summary: There were objective responses in approximately 20% of patients, and 31% had disease control. Overall study results and limits: Clones of tumor-derived TCRs expanded in blood after radiotherapy plus ipilimumab. Reports identified early blood T cell clone dynamics, with interferon-beta, as the best response predictor.

The CDR3 runs 13 residues. Trimming removed 4 bases at V and 11 bases at J, with 18 bases between. The V gene's germline CDR1 is SGHDT and CDR2 YYEEEE. Repertoires were generated with immunoSEQ multiplex PCR, while TCRdb's copy carries only in-frame clones and drops some. The sample has around 82,000 clones, around 90% seen once. Focal radiation with ipilimumab CTLA-4 blockade was given to patients with chemo-refractory metastatic non-small-cell lung cancer. Notes on this clone: Its target is unknown.

The sequences come from peripheral blood, collected from a patient treated with radiotherapy plus ipilimumab. The clonotype was recovered from a human donor with non-small cell lung cancer that progressed on radiotherapy plus ipilimumab. The chain is built from TRBV5-6 and TRBJ1-1; no reliable D call. The CDR3 DNA sequence: TGTGCCAGCAGCACGCCCGGGTCCTCTTTGGCTTTCTTT. It encodes CASSTPGSSLAFF.